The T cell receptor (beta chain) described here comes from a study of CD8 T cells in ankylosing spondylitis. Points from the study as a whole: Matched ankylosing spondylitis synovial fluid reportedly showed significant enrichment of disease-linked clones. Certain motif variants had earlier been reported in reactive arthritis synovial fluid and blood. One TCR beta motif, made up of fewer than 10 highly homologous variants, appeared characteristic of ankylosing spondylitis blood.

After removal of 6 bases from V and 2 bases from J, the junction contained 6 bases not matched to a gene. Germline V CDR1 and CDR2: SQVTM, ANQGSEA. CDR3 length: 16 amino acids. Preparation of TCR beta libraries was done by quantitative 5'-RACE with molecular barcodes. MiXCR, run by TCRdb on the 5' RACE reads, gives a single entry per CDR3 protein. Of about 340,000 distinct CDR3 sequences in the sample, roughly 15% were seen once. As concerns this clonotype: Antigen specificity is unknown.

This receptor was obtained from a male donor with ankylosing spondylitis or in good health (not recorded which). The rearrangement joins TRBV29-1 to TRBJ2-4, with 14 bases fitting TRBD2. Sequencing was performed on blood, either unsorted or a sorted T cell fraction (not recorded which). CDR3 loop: CSVTSGRAETKNIQYF. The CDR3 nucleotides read TGCAGCGTGACTAGCGGGAGGGCCGAGACCAAAAACATTCAGTACTTC.